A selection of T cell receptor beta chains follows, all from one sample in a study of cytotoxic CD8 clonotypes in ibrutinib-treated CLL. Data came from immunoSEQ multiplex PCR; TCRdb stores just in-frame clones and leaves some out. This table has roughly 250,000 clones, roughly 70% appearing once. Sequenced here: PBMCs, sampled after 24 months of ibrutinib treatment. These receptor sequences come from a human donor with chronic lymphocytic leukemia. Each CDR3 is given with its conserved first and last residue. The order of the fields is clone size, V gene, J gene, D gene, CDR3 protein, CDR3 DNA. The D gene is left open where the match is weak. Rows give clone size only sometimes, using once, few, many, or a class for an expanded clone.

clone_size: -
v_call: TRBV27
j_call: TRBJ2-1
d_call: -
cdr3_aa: CASSLSGGNEQFF
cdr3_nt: TGTGCCAGCAGTTTATCTGGCGGCAATGAGCAGTTCTTC

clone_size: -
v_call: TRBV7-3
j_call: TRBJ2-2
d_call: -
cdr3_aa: CASSLTGSGNTGELFF
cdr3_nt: TGTGCCAGCAGCTTAACGGGTTCAGGCAACACCGGGGAGCTGTTTTTT

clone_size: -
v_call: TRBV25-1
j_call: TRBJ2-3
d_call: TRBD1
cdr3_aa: CASSSSGTGNTDTQYF
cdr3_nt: TGTGCCAGCAGTTCCTCCGGGACAGGGAACACAGATACGCAGTATTTT

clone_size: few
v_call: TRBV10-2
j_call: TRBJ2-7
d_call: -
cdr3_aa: CASSVGGRGYF
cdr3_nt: TGCGCCAGCAGTGTCGGGGGCAGGGGGTACTTC

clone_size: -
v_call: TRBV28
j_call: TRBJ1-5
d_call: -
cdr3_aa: CASSLLGVNQPQHF
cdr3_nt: TGTGCCAGCAGTTTACTGGGGGTCAATCAGCCCCAGCATTTT

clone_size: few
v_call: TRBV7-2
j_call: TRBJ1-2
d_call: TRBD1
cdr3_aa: CASSPTGIYGYTF
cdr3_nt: TGTGCCAGCAGCCCGACAGGGATCTATGGCTACACCTTC

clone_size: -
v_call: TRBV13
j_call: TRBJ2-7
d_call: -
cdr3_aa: CASRYSRLGSYEQYF
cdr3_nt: TGTGCCAGCAGGTACTCTCGACTAGGCTCCTACGAGCAGTACTTC

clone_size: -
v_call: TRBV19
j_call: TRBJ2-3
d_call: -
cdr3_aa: CASSPLHTDTQYF
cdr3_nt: TGTGCCAGTAGTCCGCTACACACAGATACGCAGTATTTT

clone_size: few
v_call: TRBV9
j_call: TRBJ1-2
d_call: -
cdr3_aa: CASGSRYTF
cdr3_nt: TGTGCCAGCGGGAGTCGCTACACCTTC

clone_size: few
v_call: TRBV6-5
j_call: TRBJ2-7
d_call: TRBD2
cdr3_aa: CASSYGLAGGYEQYF
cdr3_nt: TGTGCCAGCAGTTACGGTTTAGCGGGAGGTTACGAGCAGTACTTC

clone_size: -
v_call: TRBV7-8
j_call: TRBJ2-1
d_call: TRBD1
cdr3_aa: CASSLALTGENEQFF
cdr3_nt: TGTGCCAGCAGCTTAGCGCTTACAGGGGAAAATGAGCAGTTCTTC

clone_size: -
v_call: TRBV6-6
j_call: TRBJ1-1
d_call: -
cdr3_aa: CASSYRTDFMNTEAFF
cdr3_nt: TGTGCCAGCAGTTACAGGACAGATTTCATGAACACTGAAGCTTTCTTT

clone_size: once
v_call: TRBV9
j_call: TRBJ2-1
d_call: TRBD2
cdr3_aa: CASRGLNNEQFF
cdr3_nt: TGTGCCAGCAGGGGACTAAACAATGAGCAGTTCTTC

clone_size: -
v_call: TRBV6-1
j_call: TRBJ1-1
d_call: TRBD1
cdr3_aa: CASSGITGTGGKNTEAFF
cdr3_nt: TGTGCCAGCAGTGGGATAACCGGGACAGGGGGCAAGAACACTGAAGCTTTCTTT

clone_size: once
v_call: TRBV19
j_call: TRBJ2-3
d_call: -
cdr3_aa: CASSDVPDTQYF
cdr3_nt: TGTGCCAGTAGTGACGTACCAGATACGCAGTATTTT

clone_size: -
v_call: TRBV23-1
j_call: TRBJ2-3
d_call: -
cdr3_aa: CASPVRSENTDTQYF
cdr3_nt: TGCGCCAGCCCGGTCAGGAGCGAGAACACAGATACGCAGTATTTT

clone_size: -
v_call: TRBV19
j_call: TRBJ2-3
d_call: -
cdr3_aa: CASSMPGGADTQYF
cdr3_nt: TGTGCCAGTAGTATGCCTGGGGGAGCCGATACGCAGTATTTT

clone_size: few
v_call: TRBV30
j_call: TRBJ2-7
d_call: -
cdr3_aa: CAWSGDFYEQYF
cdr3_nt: TGTGCCTGGAGTGGGGACTTCTACGAGCAGTACTTC

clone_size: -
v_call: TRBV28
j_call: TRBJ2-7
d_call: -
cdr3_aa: CASSLFGGFEQYF
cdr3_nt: TGTGCCAGCAGTTTATTTGGGGGTTTCGAGCAGTACTTC

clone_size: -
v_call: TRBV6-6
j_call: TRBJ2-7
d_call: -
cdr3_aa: CASAFSGSYEQYF
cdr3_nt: TGTGCCAGCGCCTTTAGCGGTTCCTACGAGCAGTACTTC